Each of the 19 T cell receptor beta chains below was sequenced from the same sample in a study of human T cells and chemical hapten exposure. The time point was: pre-sensitization, week 0. The treatment here: therapeutic diphenylcyclopropenone sensitization with weekly scalp DPC. TCRdb re-analysed the RACE reads in MiXCR, keeping a single row per CDR3 protein. This sample has 95,000 to 100,000 distinct CDR3 sequences, with 10% to 13% found just once. Here the sequenced sample was whole blood, taken in connection with sensitization to the hapten diphenylcyclopropenone (DPC). Receptor source: a woman between 55 and 75 years old with alopecia areata. Some clones in this sample may be carry-over from other donors' samples.

V gene TRBV5-1 combines with J gene TRBJ1-2, with D uncertain. CDR1 and CDR2 (germline): SGHRS, YFSETQ. Trimming cost V 4 bases and J 1 base, with 8 bases left between them. The CDR3 runs 13 residues. The CDR3 bases are TGCGCCAGCAGCCCGAAAGATAACTATGGCTACACCTTC. Translation: CASSPKDNYGYTF.

Ten or more counts support this clonotype. The rearrangement uses TRBV5-4 and TRBJ1-6; D ambiguous. Trimming stripped 0 bases from V and 6 bases from J, with 10 bases between. Germline-derived CDR1 and CDR2 are SGHNT and YYREEE (reference sequence). The CDR3 consists of 15 residues. CDR3 sequence reads: CASSLDPVPNSPLHF. CDR3 DNA sequence: TGTGCCAGCAGCTTGGATCCAGTCCCTAATTCACCCCTCCACTTT.

The V and J genes are TRBV29-1 and TRBJ1-1; maybe TRBD1 (6 bases). The germline CDR1 and CDR2 sequences are SQVTM and ANQGSEA. V lost 5 bases to trimming and J lost 2 bases, with 18 bases between them. The CDR3 spans 15 residues. The CDR3 nucleotides read TGCAGCGTTTATGCCCTGACAGGATTCAACACTGAAGCTTTCTTT. Protein product: CSVYALTGFNTEAFF.

J is TRBJ2-7 and V is TRBV20-1; D not resolved. From germline, CDR1 is DFQATT and CDR2 SNEGSKA (reference sequence). The V and J ends lost 1 base and 2 bases respectively, with 12 bases between them. This CDR3 has 14 amino acids. The CDR3 DNA sequence: TGCAGTGCTAGAGGAGAATCCATACCCTACGAGCAGTACTTC. Its translation is CSARGESIPYEQYF.

The chain uses TRBV20-1 and TRBJ2-2; D not certain. Germline values: CDR1 DFQATT, CDR2 SNEGSKA (reference sequence). The CDR3 spans 13 residues. The V end lost 2 bases, the J end lost 0 bases, and 4 bases lay between the germline ends. CDR3 sequence reads: CSARRSNTGELFF. The CDR3 DNA follows: TGCAGTGCTAGAAGGTCGAACACCGGGGAGCTGTTTTTT.

This clonotype was seen more than once but under ten times. The chain combines TRBV20-1 with TRBJ2-7; the D call may be TRBD1 or TRBD2 (5 bases each). Trimming cost V 6 bases and J 12 bases, with 21 bases left between them. CDR1 is DFQATT, CDR2 SNEGSKA, per germline (reference sequence). The CDR3 spans 12 residues. CDR3: CSAGGPVDTPYF. The CDR3 DNA reads as TGCAGTGCCGGAGGTCCAGTGGACACCCCGTACTTC.

This clonotype was seen many times. The chain uses TRBV20-1 and TRBJ1-6; possibly TRBD1 for D (6 bases). The CDR3 covers 13 residues. CDR1 DFQATT and CDR2 SNEGSKA come from the germline V gene (reference sequence). V lost 7 bases to trimming and J lost 7 bases, with 14 bases between them. CDR3 nucleotides: TGCAGTGTAGTGGGGGCCGTGAATTCACCCCTCCACTTT. Translation: CSVVGAVNSPLHF.

In its sample, this clonotype was seen a few times. The CDR3: CATSSYHAGQGAYGYTF. CDR3 coding DNA: TGTGCCACCAGCAGCTACCACGCCGGACAGGGAGCCTATGGCTACACCTTC. This sequence joins TRBV15 and TRBJ1-2, with TRBD1 matching over 8 bases. The trim removed 3 bases at V and 4 bases at J, leaving 13 bases unmatched. CDR3 length: 17 amino acids. Germline V gene sequence: CDR1 LNHNV, CDR2 YYDKDF (reference sequence).

Comments on this clonotype: A read error may explain this, as a much larger clone is one base away. The chain employs TRBV7-9 and TRBJ2-7; D is uncertain. The V gene lost 4 bases and the J gene lost 6 bases, with 10 bases spanning the gap. The CDR3 has 12 amino acids. The germline V gene has CDR1 SEHNR and CDR2 FQNEAQ (reference sequence). The CDR3 nucleotides are TGTGCCAGCAGCTACTCTAACTTCGAGCAGTACTTC. The encoded protein is CASSYSNFEQYF.

The genes are TRBV4-1 and TRBJ2-4, with 7 bases matching TRBD2. The CDR3 covers 21 residues. Germline V gene sequence: CDR1 MGHRA, CDR2 YSYEKL. After removal of 2 bases from V and 0 bases from J, the junction contained 19 bases not matched to a gene. The CDR3 protein is CASSQPGGGIWSSLAKNIQYF. The CDR3 DNA is TGCGCCAGCAGCCAACCAGGCGGGGGTATTTGGTCTAGCTTAGCCAAAAACATTCAGTACTTC.

This clonotype was recorded at least ten times. One junction end disagrees with the germline gene, perhaps due to a read error. The V call is TRBV6-6, the J call TRBJ1-1; D gene uncertain. Looked up from germline, CDR1 is MNHNY and CDR2 is SVGAGI (reference sequence). The CDR3 is made up of 14 amino acids. The CDR3 DNA is TGTGCCAGCAGTTACTCGCTGGAGAACTCTGAAGCTTTCTTT. It yields the protein CASSYSLENSEAFF.

This clonotype was picked up a small number of times. The chain carries TRBV2 and TRBJ1-5; D may be TRBD1 (6 bases). CDR1 and CDR2 (germline): SNHLY, FYNNEI. V dropped 8 bases and J dropped 5 bases, with 13 bases sitting between them. The CDR3 has 13 amino acids. CDR3 nucleotide sequence: TGTGCCAGCGTACAGGGAGGCGATCAGCCCCAGCATTTT. Amino acid sequence: CASVQGGDQPQHF.

A remark on this clonotype: One base away lies a much larger clone, so this may be a sequencing read error. This chain uses TRBV20-1 with TRBJ2-1; D gene ambiguous. Germline V gene data show CDR1 as DFQATT and CDR2 as SNEGSKA (reference sequence). The CDR3 runs 14 residues. The V gene lost 8 bases and the J gene lost 2 bases, with 16 bases spanning the gap. The CDR3 loop is CSLQVVVTYNEQFF. Here the CDR3 DNA reads TGCAGTCTCCAAGTGGTGGTGACCTACAATGAGCAGTTCTTC.

The chain recombines TRBV9 with TRBJ2-5, with D possibly TRBD2 on 7 matching bases. In germline, CDR1 is SGDLS, CDR2 YYNGEE. V lost 2 bases to trimming and J lost 7 bases, with 24 bases between them. The CDR3 loop spans 17 amino acids. The CDR3 bases are TGTGCCAGCAGCGTCGGGGGGCCTCGTACCCAAGGAACGACCCAGTACTTC. Its translation is CASSVGGPRTQGTTQYF.

Turning to this clonotype: This clone may be a read error of a much larger clone one base away. The CDR3 end shows no conserved phenylalanine or tryptophan, and so a read error is likely. J is TRBJ1-2 and V is TRBV9, with 9 bases matching TRBD1. The J segment lost 7 bases and the V segment lost 0 bases, leaving 1 base of the junction unmatched. CDR3 length: 13 residues. Germline V CDR1 and CDR2: SGDLS, YYNGEE. This CDR3 is CASSVGQGGGYTL. The CDR3 nucleotides read TGTGCCAGCAGCGTAGGACAGGGGGGTGGCTACACCCTC.

In this sample, this clonotype turned up once. V and J are TRBV10-3 and TRBJ2-5; possibly TRBD2 for D (6 bases). V was clipped by 6 bases and J by 0 bases, with 8 bases between them. The CDR3 is made up of 13 amino acids. Germline CDR1 and CDR2: ENHRY and SYGVKD. The CDR3 reads CAISRLDQETQYF. The CDR3 region has the DNA TGTGCCATCAGCCGACTAGACCAAGAGACCCAGTACTTC.

The chain carries TRBV27 and TRBJ1-5, with D uncertain. The length of the CDR3 is 14 residues. Germline V gene data show CDR1 as MNHEY and CDR2 as SMNVEV (reference sequence). V was trimmed by 6 bases and J by 0 bases, leaving 9 bases between them. DNA of the CDR3: TGTGCCAGCAGGGCCAGAAATAGCAATCAGCCCCAGCATTTT. Translation gives CASRARNSNQPQHF.

This clonotype was recorded many times. V gene TRBV20-1 combines with J gene TRBJ2-3, with 7 positions matching TRBD2. With V trimmed by 5 bases and J by 5 bases, 10 bases remained unmatched. CDR3 length equals 14 residues. The germline V gene encodes CDR1 DFQATT and CDR2 SNEGSKA (reference sequence). CDR3 sequence: CSAQMASGRDTQYF. CDR3 nucleotide sequence: TGCAGTGCTCAGATGGCTAGCGGAAGAGATACGCAGTATTTT.

Only a few counts were recorded for this clonotype. Here the CDR3 reads CSGALGTGSKNIQYF. CDR3 bases: TGCAGCGGGGCCCTTGGGACAGGGTCTAAAAACATTCAGTACTTC. The genes are TRBV29-1 and TRBJ2-4; 9 nucleotides line up with TRBD1. This CDR3 spans 15 amino acids. Germline loops: CDR1 SQVTM, CDR2 ANQGSEA. With 7 bases clipped from V and 4 bases from J, the junction kept 11 bases outside the gene matches.